This T cell receptor (beta chain) was sequenced in a study of beta chain features in type 1 diabetes. Regarding the study as a whole: Within each of all four CD4+ subsets, Type 1 diabetes patients had TCRB CDR3s that were moderately but significantly shorter.

Sequenced material consisted of expressed TCRB transcripts (all of the isolated RNA was reverse transcribed). Sequenced by immunoSEQ multiplex PCR; TCRdb stores in-frame clones only, minus some. The sample has about 150,000 clones, 9% seen once. Germline lookup yields CDR1 MNHEY and CDR2 SMNVEV (reference sequence). This CDR3 is 12 amino acids long. V lost 5 bases to trimming and J lost 10 bases; unmatched junction nucleotides: 5. Points on this clone: Its antigen is unidentified.

V usage is TRBV27 and J usage is TRBJ1-2, with 9 bases that match TRBD1. Specimen: central memory CD4+ T cells from blood. The TCR sequence derives from a woman in her twenties or thirties with type 1 diabetes. In nucleotides, the CDR3 is TGTGCCAGCAGTGGGACAGGGCTATTCTACACCTTC. It specifies CASSGTGLFYTF.